This T cell receptor (beta chain) was identified during a study of blood T cell repertoires in COVID-19. In the authors' workflow: It was from reference gene primer amplification that nucleated cell counts were estimated. Only in-frame clones appear in the TCRdb table, and some are missing; sequencing was by immunoSEQ multiplex PCR. D and trimming were read from the DNA, whereas the V and J calls and clone size are those reported in that table. The data hold around 250,000 clones, with approximately 92% observed a single time. The TCR was taken from a woman in her 40s who had recovered from COVID-19. The sequenced sample was peripheral blood.

CDR3 DNA: TGTGCCAGCAGTCGGAAGACTAGCGGCTCTAGCACAGATACGCAGTATTTT. This translates into CASSRKTSGSSTDTQYF. The rearrangement links TRBV27 to TRBJ2-3; 9 nucleotides match TRBD2. V lost 5 bases, J lost 0 bases, and 9 bases stayed unmatched. In germline, CDR1 is MNHEY, CDR2 SMNVEV (reference sequence). This CDR3 has 17 residues.